These 9 T cell receptor beta chains were all obtained from the same sample, sequenced in a study of blood T cell repertoires in COVID-19. The repertoire was sequenced with immunoSEQ multiplex PCR; TCRdb's copy has only in-frame clones and lacks some. The data show roughly 180,000 clones, almost 85% seen once. Sequencing used PBMCs or T cells enriched from blood (not recorded which). Every receptor here comes from a man in his forties or fifties who had recovered from COVID-19.

The rearrangement joins TRBV27 to TRBJ2-5; 8 nucleotides align to TRBD1. This CDR3 is 15 amino acids long. Looked up from germline, CDR1 is MNHEY and CDR2 is SMNVEV (reference sequence). Trimming took 1 base from V and 5 from J; bases not matched to a gene: 6. Written as DNA, the CDR3 is TGTGCCAGCAGTTTATACCAGGGGGCGGTGGAGACCCAGTACTTC. Translation: CASSLYQGAVETQYF.

The V and J genes are TRBV5-3 and TRBJ2-7, with 8 bases lining up with TRBD2. TRBV5-3 is noted as an ORF with a role that remains uncertain. The CDR3 runs to 14 residues. V shed 4 bases and J 0 bases; nucleotides not matched to a gene: 3. The CDR3 sequence is CARSTGGNSYEQYF. The CDR3, as DNA: TGTGCCAGAAGCACGGGGGGGAACTCCTACGAGCAGTACTTC.

The rearrangement uses TRBV5-4 and TRBJ2-2; D is possibly TRBD1 (5 bases). This CDR3 region has 16 residues. V was shortened by 4 bases and J by 3 bases, with 16 bases between the two germline ends. Germline assignment: CDR1 SGHNT and CDR2 YYREEE (reference sequence). The DNA for the CDR3 is TGTGCCAGCAGCCTAGGATCAGGGCACGACACCGGGGAGCTGTTTTTT. It is translated as CASSLGSGHDTGELFF.

In this sample, this clone turned up a few times. The gene calls are TRBV28 and TRBJ2-1; 9 positions agree with TRBD2. CDR3 size: 14 residues. CDR1 is MDHEN, CDR2 SYDVKM, per germline. Unmatched junction bases numbered 5, after V lost 8 bases and J lost 3 bases. Here the CDR3 reads CASLGLADYNEQFF. The CDR3 bases are TGTGCCAGCCTGGGACTAGCAGACTACAATGAGCAGTTCTTC.

The chain links TRBV27 to TRBJ1-3; 11 nucleotides match TRBD1. Germline V CDR1 and CDR2: MNHEY, SMNVEV (reference sequence). The CDR3 consists of 17 residues. V was pared by 6 bases and J by 1 base, with 8 bases of the junction left unmatched. The CDR3 region is CASRGQGARSSGNTIYF. Here the CDR3 DNA reads TGTGCCAGCAGAGGACAGGGGGCACGGTCGTCTGGAAACACCATATATTTT.

This clone was picked up one time. The chain is built from TRBV29-1 and TRBJ2-5; D possibly corresponds to TRBD1 (5 bases). Trimming left V 3 bases short and J 4 bases short, with 9 bases between. The CDR3 spans 12 residues. Germline values: CDR1 SQVTM, CDR2 ANQGSEA. For the CDR3, the DNA is TGCAGCGTTGAGTGGACAAGAGAGACCCAGTACTTC. Translated: CSVEWTRETQYF.

The chain carries TRBV27 and TRBJ1-5; a possible D gene is TRBD1 (6 bases). Germline CDR1 and CDR2: MNHEY and SMNVEV (reference sequence). CDR3 length equals 17 residues. V was cut by 2 bases and J by 2 bases, with 16 bases left in between. CDR3 residues: CASSLNSLRGGNQPQHF. The DNA for the CDR3 is TGTGCCAGCAGTTTAAACTCCCTCAGGGGCGGCAATCAGCCCCAGCATTTT.

This clone was picked up one time. The CDR3: CASSPFGGGPYNEQFF. The CDR3 region has the DNA TGTGCCAGCAGCCCCTTTGGCGGGGGACCCTACAATGAGCAGTTCTTC. The rearrangement links TRBV7-9 to TRBJ2-1; 7 nucleotides align to TRBD2. Losses at the gene ends were 5 bases for V and 2 bases for J; bases not matched to a gene: 9. CDR3 length: 16 amino acids. Germline lookup yields CDR1 SEHNR and CDR2 FQNEAQ (reference sequence).

CDR3 bases: TGCGCCAGCAGCTGGGGACAGCAAACGAACGAGCAGTACTTC. This sequence encodes CASSWGQQTNEQYF. This chain connects TRBV5-1 to TRBJ2-7, with 7 positions matching TRBD1. Germline V gene data show CDR1 as SGHRS and CDR2 as YFSETQ. The CDR3 runs 14 residues. The junction had 8 bases not matched to a gene; V was cut back by 3 bases and J by 5 bases.